This T cell receptor beta chain appears in the sequencing data of a study of blood T cell repertoires in COVID-19. Background on the study: Nucleic acid was either cDNA or gDNA, and it came from T cells, B-cell-depleted T cells, or PBMCs.

The V gene's germline CDR1 is LNHDA and CDR2 SQIVND (reference sequence). There are 14 residues in the CDR3. V lost 3 bases to trimming and J lost 1 base, with 9 bases between them. Generated by immunoSEQ multiplex PCR, the TCRdb table keeps only in-frame clones and is missing some. The table shows about 80,000 clones, with about four fifths occurring only once. The rearrangement joins TRBV19 to TRBJ1-1; D is possibly TRBD1 (6 bases). This receptor was identified in an elderly man with acute or convalescent COVID-19. The sample was peripheral blood. CDR3 loop: CASSIGGANTEAFF. DNA of the CDR3: TGTGCCAGTAGTATTGGGGGGGCGAACACTGAAGCTTTCTTT.